Included here is one T cell receptor beta chain sequence, with context. Its target is unknown. Profiled with immunoSEQ multiplex PCR; TCRdb holds only in-frame clones, not every one. Altogether about 120,000 clones are present, under 70% being singletons, with the ten largest covering around a third. This specimen comes from a study of cytotoxic CD8 clonotypes in ibrutinib-treated CLL. Turning to the study itself: On average, each sample had hundreds of thousands of productive templates and almost 95,000 productive rearrangements.

Roughly 1.9 micrograms of genomic DNA (from cryopreserved PBMCs) were used for TCR beta libraries. Study results and limitations: Clonality went higher at ibrutinib response and then dropped back toward baseline at progression. Starting clonality was above that of age-matched healthy donors and tracked circulating CD8+ T-cell counts.

In germline, CDR1 is SNHLY, CDR2 FYNNEI. The CDR3 contains 16 residues. V shed 5 bases, J shed 6 bases, and the junction held 9 bases outside the gene matches. The clonotype was recovered from a human donor with chronic lymphocytic leukemia. The genes are TRBV2 and TRBJ2-2; TRBD1 matches 10 bases. Here the sequenced sample was PBMCs, taken after 24 months of ibrutinib treatment. The CDR3 reads CASSFTGTGVSGELFF. In DNA form, the CDR3 reads TGTGCCAGCAGTTTTACCGGGACAGGGGTGTCCGGGGAGCTGTTTTTT.